The 16 T cell receptor beta chains in this list originate from one sample, sequenced in a study of shared clonotypes between healthy human individuals. Sequencing used immunoSEQ multiplex PCR; TCRdb keeps in-frame clones, though not all of them. Of about 2.5 million clones detected, 85% to 95% appear once; the ten largest clones hold about 0.41%. Sample: naive CD4+ T cells from PBMCs. Subset specified: CD45RA+ positively selected. The receptor set was obtained from a man between 18 and 29 years old in good health. Some clones in this sample may be carry-over from other donors' samples.

The genes are TRBV28 and TRBJ2-7; D may be TRBD1 or TRBD2 (5 bases each). The V end lost 4 bases, the J end lost 2 bases, and 18 bases lay between the germline ends. Germline CDR1 and CDR2: MDHEN and SYDVKM. This CDR3 is built from 16 residues. CDR3 bases: TGTGCCAGCAGTTCAGCTGGGACCACATACCCCTACGAGCAGTACTTC. Translation gives CASSSAGTTYPYEQYF.

The CDR3 DNA follows: TGTGCCACCCAGAGCCCCGGGTCCACAGATACGCAGTATTTT. Encoded protein: CATQSPGSTDTQYF. The chain carries TRBV10-3 and TRBJ2-3, with D hard to call. Trimming removed 10 bases at V and 2 bases at J, with 16 bases between. This CDR3 has 14 amino acids. Germline CDR1 and CDR2: ENHRY and SYGVKD.

J is TRBJ2-1 and V is TRBV6-6; tentatively, D is TRBD1 or TRBD2 (5 bases each). This CDR3 has 14 amino acids. Per germline, CDR1 MNHNY and CDR2 SVGAGI (reference sequence). The germline V and J ends were trimmed by 6 bases and 8 bases, with 17 bases remaining between them. CDR3 sequence reads: CASRRSAGRDEQFF. The CDR3 nucleotides are TGTGCCAGCAGGCGCTCGGCGGGCAGGGATGAGCAGTTCTTC.

The chain couples TRBV5-1 to TRBJ2-5; a possible D gene is TRBD1 (5 bases). CDR3 length: 17 residues. V lost 0 bases, J lost 1 base, and 16 bases lay in between. Germline V gene sequence: CDR1 SGHRS, CDR2 YFSETQ. DNA for the CDR3: TGCGCCAGCAGCTTGGGGGCCGTGACAGCAGCCCAAGAGACCCAGTACTTC. Its translation is CASSLGAVTAAQETQYF.

This clone came up once. V and J are TRBV9 and TRBJ2-1, with 9 positions matching TRBD2. The ends lost 5 bases at V and 5 bases at J; junction bases unmatched: 11. The length of the CDR3 is 16 residues. Germline V lookup: CDR1 SGDLS, CDR2 YYNGEE. The CDR3 is CASSGTGTSQNNEQFF. CDR3 nucleotide sequence: TGTGCCAGCAGTGGCACCGGGACTAGCCAAAACAATGAGCAGTTCTTC.

This chain connects TRBV5-6 to TRBJ2-2; D gene uncertain. The CDR3 sequence is 16 residues long. CDR1 SGHDT and CDR2 YYEEEE come from the germline V gene. V lost 2 bases to trimming and J lost 3 bases, with 14 bases between them. The CDR3, as DNA: TGTGCCAGCAGCTTCATTGCCCTTTGGGACACCGGGGAGCTGTTTTTT. Translation gives CASSFIALWDTGELFF.

The chain combines TRBV6-1 with TRBJ2-7; 8 bases align to TRBD1. The V segment lost 6 bases and the J segment 0 bases; nucleotides outside the gene matches: 4. The CDR3 extends over 14 amino acids. Germline V gives CDR1 MNHNS, CDR2 SASEGT. Here the CDR3 DNA reads TGTGCCAGCAGGAGACAGGGGAGCTCCTACGAGCAGTACTTC. Translating it yields CASRRQGSSYEQYF.

The J gene is TRBJ2-7, the V gene TRBV19; the match to TRBD1 covers 8 bases. The germline CDR1 and CDR2 sequences are LNHDA and SQIVND (reference sequence). The CDR3 is made up of 15 amino acids. Unmatched junction bases numbered 8, after V lost 5 bases and J lost 2 bases. The CDR3 region has the DNA TGTGCCAGTAGTTCGTACCGGGACAGGACCTACGAGCAGTACTTC. It encodes CASSSYRDRTYEQYF.

The sample holds one count of this clone. The V and J genes are TRBV28 and TRBJ1-2; D uncertain. In germline, CDR1 is MDHEN, CDR2 SYDVKM. V was cut by 5 bases and J by 0 bases, with 13 bases left in between. This CDR3 is 15 amino acids long. In DNA form, the CDR3 reads TGTGCCAGCAGTCTAGTTTGGAGGGCTAACTATGGCTACACCTTC. Protein sequence: CASSLVWRANYGYTF.

The V call is TRBV5-1, the J call TRBJ1-3, with TRBD1 as a possible D gene (6 bases). Germline CDR1 reads SGHRS; CDR2 reads YFSETQ. The CDR3 is made up of 14 amino acids. V dropped 4 bases and J dropped 0 bases, with 8 bases sitting between them. CDR3 coding DNA: TGCGCCAGCAGCCGGACAGACTCTGGAAACACCATATATTTT. Translated, it gives CASSRTDSGNTIYF.

The chain recombines TRBV7-9 with TRBJ2-7, with D maybe TRBD1 (5 bases). Germline V gene data show CDR1 as SEHNR and CDR2 as FQNEAQ (reference sequence). Trimming stripped 5 bases from V and 0 bases from J, with 11 bases between. The CDR3 is made up of 14 amino acids. CDR3 in amino acids: CASSLPQGSYEQYF. The CDR3 coding sequence is TGTGCCAGCAGCCTCCCGCAGGGCTCCTACGAGCAGTACTTC.

The chain has TRBV15 and TRBJ2-1; D ambiguous. This CDR3 is 13 amino acids long. Germline loops: CDR1 LNHNV, CDR2 YYDKDF (reference sequence). Trimming removed 0 bases from V and 9 bases from J, with 9 bases in between. CDR3: CATSRDRGLEQFF. CDR3 nucleotide sequence: TGTGCCACCAGCAGAGATCGAGGCCTTGAGCAGTTCTTC.

The V call is TRBV5-1, the J call TRBJ1-1; D ambiguous. V dropped 5 bases and J dropped 0 bases, with 11 bases sitting between them. Germline CDR1 reads SGHRS; CDR2 reads YFSETQ. The CDR3 loop spans 14 amino acids. CDR3 DNA sequence: TGCGCCAGCAGTGTGGACGGAATGAACACTGAAGCTTTCTTT. Its translation: CASSVDGMNTEAFF.

V gene TRBV19 combines with J gene TRBJ1-1; D is perhaps TRBD1 (6 bases). V was trimmed by 1 base and J by 1 base, leaving 7 bases between them. Looked up from germline, CDR1 is LNHDA and CDR2 is SQIVND (reference sequence). The CDR3 consists of 14 residues. Here the CDR3 DNA reads TGTGCCAGTAGTATAGCGGGGGCGAACACTGAAGCTTTCTTT. Amino acid sequence: CASSIAGANTEAFF.

The rearrangement uses TRBV6-1 and TRBJ2-7; the D call may be TRBD1 or TRBD2 (5 bases each). The CDR3 totals 17 residues. V lost 2 bases to trimming and J lost 2 bases, with 19 bases between them. In germline, CDR1 is MNHNS, CDR2 SASEGT. The CDR3 sequence is CASSEMVGRKGTYEQYF. CDR3 DNA sequence: TGTGCCAGCAGTGAAATGGTGGGACGTAAAGGCACCTACGAGCAGTACTTC.

This clone was observed a few times. The chain carries TRBV29-1 and TRBJ1-1, with D possibly TRBD1 on 5 matching bases. The CDR3 is 13 amino acids. Germline V gene lookup returns CDR1 SQVTM and CDR2 ANQGSEA. Trimming took 4 bases from V and 1 from J, leaving 10 bases between them. The CDR3 DNA follows: TGCAGCGTTGTTCGGACACAGAACACTGAAGCTTTCTTT. Amino acid sequence: CSVVRTQNTEAFF.